One T cell receptor beta chain is described in this entry. Sequencing used immunoSEQ multiplex PCR; TCRdb keeps in-frame clones, though not all of them. The sample comprises about 390,000 clones, more than 70% of which are singletons, and about 2% rests with the top ten. Unmatched junction bases numbered 7, after V lost 5 bases and J lost 9 bases. The CDR3 extends over 14 amino acids. Germline CDR1 SGHVS, CDR2 FQNEAQ. The data originate from a study of blood T cell repertoires in COVID-19. The sample was peripheral blood. The chain employs TRBV7-8 and TRBJ1-6, with 7 bases lining up with TRBD1. The receptor was isolated from a woman aged 55 to 70 with COVID-19, enrolled during active disease. Here the CDR3 DNA reads TGTGCCAGCAGCCCGGACAGGAGCCTTTCACCCCTCCACTTT. Protein: CASSPDRSLSPLHF.